This TCR beta chain came from a study of blood T cell repertoires in COVID-19 (TCRdb year 2020). Study-wide context: Samples from collaborators originated in the United States, Italy and Spain and spanned both the acute and convalescent phases of COVID-19. HLA class I and class II types, where available, came from metadata supplied by the sample provider rather than from assay-based typing. Samples came from the ongoing ImmuneRACE study (first 160 participants) plus 1,254 subjects from 6 global collaborators. Subjects who had been exposed to COVID-19, were actively infected with it, or had recovered from it provided the deeply sampled blood TCRbeta repertoires that made up the dataset. The prospective study material was composed of cDNA or gDNA derived from T cells, B-cell-depleted T cells, or PBMCs. The repertoires were made available in a free public database intended to serve as a resource for research on the immune response to SARS-CoV-2. The sample metadata nearly always contained a de-identified subject ID, COVID-19 status, age in years and sex. Findings and caveats that apply to the study as a whole: How much clinical and demographic metadata was included differed by source and by participant, and the metadata was provided uncurated.

Each collaborating institution followed its own protocols to collect whole blood in K2EDTA tubes. For TCRbeta analysis, collaborators shipped samples in one of three forms: frozen whole blood, isolated PBMCs, or DNA extracted from either of those sample types. About this clone: This receptor's antigen is unknown. Within one base of it there is no much larger clone, and no base qualities were kept.

TCRbeta CDR3 regions were amplified from genomic DNA by means of the immunoSEQ Assay, a bias-controlled multiplex PCR. In the paper's pipeline: Within the assay, amplification of reference gene primers was used to estimate how many nucleated cells each sample contained. Sequence reads were collapsed and filtered to measure the absolute abundance of every unique TCRbeta CDR3 rearrangement. For each sample, productive Simpson clonality was calculated as the square root of Simpson's diversity index over productive rearrangements. The source is immuneACCESS, and TCRdb retained only in-frame sequences with V and J called. Part of the clones is not carried over; for the studies checked, unresolved V genes explain less than half of this, and the remainder is unexplained. V and J calls plus clone size are reproduced from that table; the DNA served to infer D and trimming. Recorded for this sample are about 150,000 clones; about 77% of them occurred a single time. Of the sample, about 4% is held by the ten largest clones.

The germline V gene supplies CDR1 MNHEY and CDR2 SVGAGI. The CDR3 spans 15 residues, from the cysteine through the phenylalanine. Left in the record is the CDR3 DNA by itself, 45 bases read in frame from the first base. V is clipped by 2 bases and J by 2 bases, and the sequence between their germline boundaries is 9 bases long. The sequence joins TRBV6-5 to TRBJ2-2; a tentative D call is TRBD1 (6 bases match). The receptor comes from a man aged 55 to 70 with acute or convalescent COVID-19. Sequenced input: peripheral blood. The sequenced DNA is TGTGCCAGCAGTTACGTCGGGACAAACACCGGGGAGCTGTTTTTT. This gives the protein CASSYVGTNTGELFF.